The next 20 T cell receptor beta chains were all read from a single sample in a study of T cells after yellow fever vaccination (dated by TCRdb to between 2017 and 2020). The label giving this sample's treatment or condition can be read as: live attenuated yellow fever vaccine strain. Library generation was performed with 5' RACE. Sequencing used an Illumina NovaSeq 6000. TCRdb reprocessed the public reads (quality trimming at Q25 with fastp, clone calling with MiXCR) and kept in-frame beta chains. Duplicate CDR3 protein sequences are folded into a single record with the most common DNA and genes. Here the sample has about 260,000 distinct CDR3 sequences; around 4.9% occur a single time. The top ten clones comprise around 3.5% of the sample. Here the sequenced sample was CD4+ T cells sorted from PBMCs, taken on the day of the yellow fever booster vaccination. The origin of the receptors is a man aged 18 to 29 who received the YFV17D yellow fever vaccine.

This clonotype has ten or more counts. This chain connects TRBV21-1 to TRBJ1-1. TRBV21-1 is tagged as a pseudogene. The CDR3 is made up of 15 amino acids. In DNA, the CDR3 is TGTGCCAGCAGCCTCAATGAGGAGGGGTTCACTGAAGCTTTCTTT. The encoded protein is CASSLNEEGFTEAFF.

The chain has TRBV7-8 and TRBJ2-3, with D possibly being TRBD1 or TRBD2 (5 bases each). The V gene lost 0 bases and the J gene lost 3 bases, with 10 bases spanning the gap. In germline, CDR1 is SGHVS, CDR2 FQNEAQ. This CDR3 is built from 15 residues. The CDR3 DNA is TGTGCCAGCAGCTTAGCCTGGGGGAAGACAGATACGCAGTATTTT. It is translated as CASSLAWGKTDTQYF.

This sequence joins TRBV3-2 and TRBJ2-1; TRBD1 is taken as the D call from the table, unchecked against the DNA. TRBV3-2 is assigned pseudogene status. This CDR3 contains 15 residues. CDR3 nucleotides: TGTGCCAGCGGAGCGGGACACAGCTCCTACAATGAGCAGTTCTTC. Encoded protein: CASGAGHSSYNEQFF.

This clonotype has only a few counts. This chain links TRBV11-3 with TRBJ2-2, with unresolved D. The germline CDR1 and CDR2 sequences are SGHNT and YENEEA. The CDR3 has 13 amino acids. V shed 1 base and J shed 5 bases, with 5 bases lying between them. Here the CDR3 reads CASSLVWTGELFF. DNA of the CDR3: TGTGCCAGCAGCTTAGTGTGGACCGGGGAGCTGTTTTTT.

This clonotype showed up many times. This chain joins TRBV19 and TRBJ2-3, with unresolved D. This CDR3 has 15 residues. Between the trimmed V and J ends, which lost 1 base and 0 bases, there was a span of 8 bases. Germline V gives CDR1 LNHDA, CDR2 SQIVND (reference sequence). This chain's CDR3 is CASSIVVTSTDTQYF. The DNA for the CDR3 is TGTGCCAGTAGTATAGTCGTCACGAGCACAGATACGCAGTATTTT.

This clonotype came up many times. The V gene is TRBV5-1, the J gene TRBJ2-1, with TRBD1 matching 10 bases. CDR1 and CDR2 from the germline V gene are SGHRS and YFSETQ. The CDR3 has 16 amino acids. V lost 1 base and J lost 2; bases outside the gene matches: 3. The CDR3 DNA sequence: TGCGCCAGCAGCTTGACCGGGACAGGGGCCTACAATGAGCAGTTCTTC. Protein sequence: CASSLTGTGAYNEQFF.

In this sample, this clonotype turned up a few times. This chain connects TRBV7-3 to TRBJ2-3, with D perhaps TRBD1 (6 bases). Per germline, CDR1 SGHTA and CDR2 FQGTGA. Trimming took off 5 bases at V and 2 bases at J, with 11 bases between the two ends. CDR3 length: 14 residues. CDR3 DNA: TGTGCCAGCAGCCCGGACAGTTTCACAGATACGCAGTATTTT. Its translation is CASSPDSFTDTQYF.

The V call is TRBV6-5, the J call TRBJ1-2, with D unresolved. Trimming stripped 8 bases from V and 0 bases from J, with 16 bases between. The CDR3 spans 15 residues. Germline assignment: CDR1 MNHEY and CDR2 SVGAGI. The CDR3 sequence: CASSVHSAANYGYTF. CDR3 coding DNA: TGTGCCAGCTCGGTCCACAGCGCCGCTAACTATGGCTACACCTTC.

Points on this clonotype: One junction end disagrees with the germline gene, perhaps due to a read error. The CDR3 protein is CASSQEDTRYF. In DNA form, the CDR3 reads TGTGCCAGCAGCCAAGAAGATACGCGGTATTTT. The rearrangement joins TRBV3-1 to TRBJ2-3; no clear D. This CDR3 is built from 11 residues. Germline V gene lookup returns CDR1 LGHDT and CDR2 YNNKEL (reference sequence).

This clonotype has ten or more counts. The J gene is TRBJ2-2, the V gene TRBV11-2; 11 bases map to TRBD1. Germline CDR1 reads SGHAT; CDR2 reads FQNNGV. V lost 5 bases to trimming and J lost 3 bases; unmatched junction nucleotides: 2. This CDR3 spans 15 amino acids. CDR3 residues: CASSRDRGYTGELFF. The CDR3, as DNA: TGTGCCAGCAGCCGGGACAGGGGGTACACCGGGGAGCTGTTTTTT.

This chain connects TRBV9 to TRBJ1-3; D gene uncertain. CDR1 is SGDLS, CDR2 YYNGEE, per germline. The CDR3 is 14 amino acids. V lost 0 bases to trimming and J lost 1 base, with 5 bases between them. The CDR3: CASSVVSSGNTIYF. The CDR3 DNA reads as TGTGCCAGCAGCGTAGTCAGTTCTGGAAACACCATATATTTT.

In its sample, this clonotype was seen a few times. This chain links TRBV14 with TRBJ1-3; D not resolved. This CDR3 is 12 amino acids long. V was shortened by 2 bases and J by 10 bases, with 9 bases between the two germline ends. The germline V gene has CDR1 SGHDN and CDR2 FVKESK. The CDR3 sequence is CASSQSPVTIYF. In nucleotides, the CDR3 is TGTGCCAGCAGCCAATCCCCGGTGACCATATATTTT. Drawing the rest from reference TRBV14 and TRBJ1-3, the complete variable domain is EAGVTQFPSHSVIEKGQTVTLRCDPISGHDNLYWYRRVMGKEIKFLLHFVKESKQDESGMPNNRFLAERTGGTYSTLKVQPAELEDSGVYFCASSQSPVTIYFGEGSWLTVV.

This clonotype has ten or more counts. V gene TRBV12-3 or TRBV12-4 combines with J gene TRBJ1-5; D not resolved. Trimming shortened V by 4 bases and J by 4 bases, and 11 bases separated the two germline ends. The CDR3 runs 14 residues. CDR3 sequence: CASSSAWENQPQHF. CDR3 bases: TGTGCCAGCAGTTCCGCCTGGGAGAATCAGCCCCAGCATTTT.

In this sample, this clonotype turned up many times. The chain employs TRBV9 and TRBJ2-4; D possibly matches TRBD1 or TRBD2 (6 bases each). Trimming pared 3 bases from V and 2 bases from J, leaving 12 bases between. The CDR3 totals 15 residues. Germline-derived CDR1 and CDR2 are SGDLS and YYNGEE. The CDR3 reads CASSAGGLTKNIQYF. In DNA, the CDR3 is TGTGCCAGCAGCGCCGGGGGCTTGACCAAAAACATTCAGTACTTC.

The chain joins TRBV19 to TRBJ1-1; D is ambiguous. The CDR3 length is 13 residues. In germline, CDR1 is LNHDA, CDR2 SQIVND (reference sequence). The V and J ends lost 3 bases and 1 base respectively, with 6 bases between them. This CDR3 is CASSIARNTEAFF. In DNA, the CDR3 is TGTGCCAGTAGTATCGCCAGGAACACTGAAGCTTTCTTT.

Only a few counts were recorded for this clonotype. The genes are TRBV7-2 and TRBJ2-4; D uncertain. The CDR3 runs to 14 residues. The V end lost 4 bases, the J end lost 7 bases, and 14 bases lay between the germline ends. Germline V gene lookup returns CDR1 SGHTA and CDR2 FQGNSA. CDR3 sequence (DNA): TGTGCCAGCAGCTCCCGCTTAGGAGTGAACATTCAGTACTTC. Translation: CASSSRLGVNIQYF.

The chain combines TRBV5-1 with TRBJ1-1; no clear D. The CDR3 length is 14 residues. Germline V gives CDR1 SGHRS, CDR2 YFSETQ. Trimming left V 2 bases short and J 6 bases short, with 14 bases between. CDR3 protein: CASSLGSVVSEAFF. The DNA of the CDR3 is TGCGCCAGCAGCTTAGGGAGCGTGGTGTCTGAAGCTTTCTTT.

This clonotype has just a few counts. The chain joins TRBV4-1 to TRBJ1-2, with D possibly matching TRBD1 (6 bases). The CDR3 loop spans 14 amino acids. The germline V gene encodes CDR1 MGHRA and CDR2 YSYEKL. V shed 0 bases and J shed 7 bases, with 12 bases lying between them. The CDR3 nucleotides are TGCGCCAGCAGCCAAGAACAGGGACTGGGTGGCTACACCTTC. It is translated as CASSQEQGLGGYTF.

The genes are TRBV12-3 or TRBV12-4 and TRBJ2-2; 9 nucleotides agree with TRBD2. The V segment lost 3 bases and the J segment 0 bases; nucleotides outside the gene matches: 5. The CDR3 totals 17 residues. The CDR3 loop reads CASSFGSGGTNTGELFF. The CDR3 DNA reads TGTGCCAGCAGTTTCGGTAGCGGGGGCACGAACACCGGGGAGCTGTTTTTT.

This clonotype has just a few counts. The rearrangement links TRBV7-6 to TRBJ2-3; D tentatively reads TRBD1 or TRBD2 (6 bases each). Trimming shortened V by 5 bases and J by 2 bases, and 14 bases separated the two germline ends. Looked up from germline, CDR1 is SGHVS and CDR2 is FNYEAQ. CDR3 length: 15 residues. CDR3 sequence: CASSQGGHFTDTQYF. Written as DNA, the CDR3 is TGTGCCAGCAGCCAAGGGGGGCATTTCACAGATACGCAGTATTTT.